This T cell receptor (beta chain) was sequenced for a study of blood T cell repertoires in COVID-19. Study in general: COVID-19 samples from acute and convalescent phases originated in the United States, Italy and Spain. PBMCs, B-cell-depleted T cells, or T cells were the source of the cDNA or gDNA that made up the material.

In the authors' workflow: Reference gene primer amplification in the assay estimated nucleated cell counts. TCRdb's table, derived via immunoSEQ multiplex PCR, lists solely in-frame clones and lacks some. From that table come the V and J calls and clone size; the DNA was used to work out D and trimming. Among roughly 230,000 clones, 83% were seen once, and the ten largest hold around 7%. V gave up 7 bases and J gave up 8 bases, with 12 bases separating them. The CDR3 extends over 13 amino acids. Germline CDR1 MNHNY, CDR2 SVGAGI (reference sequence). Sample: peripheral blood. V is TRBV6-6 and J is TRBJ1-6; D is unclear. The receptor's source is a woman aged 50 to 60 with acute or convalescent COVID-19. CDR3 loop: CASKNARYSPLHF. The CDR3 bases are TGTGCCAGCAAAAACGCGAGGTATTCACCCCTCCACTTT.